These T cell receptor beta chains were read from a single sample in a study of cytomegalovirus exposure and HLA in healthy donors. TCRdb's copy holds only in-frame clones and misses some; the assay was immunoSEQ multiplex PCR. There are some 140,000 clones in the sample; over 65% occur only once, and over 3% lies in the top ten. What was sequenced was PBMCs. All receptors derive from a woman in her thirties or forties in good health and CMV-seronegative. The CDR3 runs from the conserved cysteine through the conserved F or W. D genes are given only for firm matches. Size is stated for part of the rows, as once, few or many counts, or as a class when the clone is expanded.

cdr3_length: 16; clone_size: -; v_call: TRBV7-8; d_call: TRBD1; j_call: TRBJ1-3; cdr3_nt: TGTGCCAGCAGCTGGGACAGCCTGAGCTCTGGAAACACCATATATTTT; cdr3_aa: CASSWDSLSSGNTIYF
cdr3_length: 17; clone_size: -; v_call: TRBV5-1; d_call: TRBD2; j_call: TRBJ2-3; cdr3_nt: TGCGCCAGCACCGCACTAGCGGGAACAACCTTCGGAGATACGCAGTATTTT; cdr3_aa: CASTALAGTTFGDTQYF
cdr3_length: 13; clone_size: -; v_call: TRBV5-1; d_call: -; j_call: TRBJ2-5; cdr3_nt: TGCGCCAGCAGCTTTACCTACTGGGAGACCCAGTACTTC; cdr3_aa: CASSFTYWETQYF
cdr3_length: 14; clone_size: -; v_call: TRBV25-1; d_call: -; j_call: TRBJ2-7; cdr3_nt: TGTGCCAGCAGTGAAGGGGGCGGTTACTACGAGCAGTACTTC; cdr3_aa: CASSEGGGYYEQYF
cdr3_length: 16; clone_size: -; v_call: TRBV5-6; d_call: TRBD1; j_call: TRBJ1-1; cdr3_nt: TGTGCCAGCAGCCTTGACAGGGGGCAAAGGTACACTGAAGCTTTCTTT; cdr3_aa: CASSLDRGQRYTEAFF
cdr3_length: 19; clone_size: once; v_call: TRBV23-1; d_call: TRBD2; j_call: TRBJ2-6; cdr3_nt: TGCGCCAGCAGCCGACGACTAGCGGGGGACCCCTCTGGGGCCAACGTCCTGACTTTC; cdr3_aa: CASSRRLAGDPSGANVLTF
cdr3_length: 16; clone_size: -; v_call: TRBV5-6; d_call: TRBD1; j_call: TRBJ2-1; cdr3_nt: TGTGCCAGCAGCTTGAACCCACAGGGGGCCTATAATGAGCAGTTCTTC; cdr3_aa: CASSLNPQGAYNEQFF
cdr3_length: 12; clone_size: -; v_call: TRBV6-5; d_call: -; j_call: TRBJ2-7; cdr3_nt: TGTGCCAGCAGTTACGGAGTCGGGGAGCAGTACTTC; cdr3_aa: CASSYGVGEQYF
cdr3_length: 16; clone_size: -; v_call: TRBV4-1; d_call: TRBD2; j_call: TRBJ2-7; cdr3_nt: TGCGCCAGCAGCCAAGAATGGCTAGCGGGAGTAGAGGAGCAGTACTTC; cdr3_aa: CASSQEWLAGVEEQYF
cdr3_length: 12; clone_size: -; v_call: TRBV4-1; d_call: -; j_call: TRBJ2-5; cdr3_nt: TGCGCCAGCAGCCCTCAGGAAGAGACCCAGTACTTC; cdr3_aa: CASSPQEETQYF
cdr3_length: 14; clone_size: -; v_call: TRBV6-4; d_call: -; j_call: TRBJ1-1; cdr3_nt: TGTGCCAGCAGTCGGGAAGCCGAGGACACTGAAGCTTTCTTT; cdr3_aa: CASSREAEDTEAFF
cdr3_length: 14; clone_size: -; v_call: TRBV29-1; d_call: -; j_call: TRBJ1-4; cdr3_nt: TGCAGCGTTGGGGGACACCCAACTAATGAAAAACTGTTTTTT; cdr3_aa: CSVGGHPTNEKLFF
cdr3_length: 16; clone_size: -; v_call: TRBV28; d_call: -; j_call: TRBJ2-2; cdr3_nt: TGTGCCAGCAGTTTACTGGAGGGAAGGGACACCGGGGAGCTGTTTTTT; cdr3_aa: CASSLLEGRDTGELFF
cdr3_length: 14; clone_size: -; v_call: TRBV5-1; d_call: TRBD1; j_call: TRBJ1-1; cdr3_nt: TGCACCAGCAGCTTGGATGGACAGGGGAGCCGGGCTTTCTTT; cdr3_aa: CTSSLDGQGSRAFF
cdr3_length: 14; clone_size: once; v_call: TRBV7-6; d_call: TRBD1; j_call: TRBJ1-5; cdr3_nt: TGTGCCAGCAGCAGACAGGGTCCAAATCAGCCCCAGCATTTT; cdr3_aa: CASSRQGPNQPQHF
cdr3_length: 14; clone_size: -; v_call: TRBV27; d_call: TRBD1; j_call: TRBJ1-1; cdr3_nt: TGTGCCAGCAGTTTCCAGGGGGCACGGTCTGCAGCTTTCTTT; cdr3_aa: CASSFQGARSAAFF
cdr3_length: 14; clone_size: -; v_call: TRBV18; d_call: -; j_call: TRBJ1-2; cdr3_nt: TGTGCCAGCTCACCAGAGGCTTATGGATATGGCTACACCTTC; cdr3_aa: CASSPEAYGYGYTF
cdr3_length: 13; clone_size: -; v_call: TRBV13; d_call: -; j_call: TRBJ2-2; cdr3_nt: TGTGCCAGCAGCTTACGGGTTACCGGGGAGCTGTTTTTT; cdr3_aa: CASSLRVTGELFF
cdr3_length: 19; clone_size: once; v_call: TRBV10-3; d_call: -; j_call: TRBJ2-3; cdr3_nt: TGTGCCATCAGTGAGTGGAGAGCAGGACCTTCAAAGAGGGCAGATACGCAGTATTTT; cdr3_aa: CAISEWRAGPSKRADTQYF
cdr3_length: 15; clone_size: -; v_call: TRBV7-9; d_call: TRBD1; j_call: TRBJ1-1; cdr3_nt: TGTGCCAGCAGCTTCGGACAGGGGGAGGACACTGAAGCTTTCTTT; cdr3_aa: CASSFGQGEDTEAFF
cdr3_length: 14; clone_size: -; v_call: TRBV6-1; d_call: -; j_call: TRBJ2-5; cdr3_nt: TGTGCCAGCAGTGAAGAGTGGAGCCAAGAGACCCAGTACTTC; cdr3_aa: CASSEEWSQETQYF
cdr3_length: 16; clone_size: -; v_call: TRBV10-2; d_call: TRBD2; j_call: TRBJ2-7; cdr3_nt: TGCGCCAGCAGTGAGCCTCTAGCGGGTCCCAGGAGGGAGCAGTACTTC; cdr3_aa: CASSEPLAGPRREQYF
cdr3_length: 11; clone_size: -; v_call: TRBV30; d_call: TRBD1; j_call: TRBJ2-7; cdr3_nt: TGTGCCTGCGCGACAGGGGTCGAGCAGTACTTC; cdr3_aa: CACATGVEQYF
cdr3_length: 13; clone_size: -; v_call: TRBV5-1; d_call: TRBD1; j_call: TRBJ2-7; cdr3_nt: TGCGCCAGCAGCATGAGACAGGGTGGCGAGCAGTACTTC; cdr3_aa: CASSMRQGGEQYF
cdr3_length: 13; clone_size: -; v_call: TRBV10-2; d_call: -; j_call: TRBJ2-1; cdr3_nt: TGCGCCAGCCGGGGGTCGGGCTTTTATGAGCAGTTCTTC; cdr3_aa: CASRGSGFYEQFF
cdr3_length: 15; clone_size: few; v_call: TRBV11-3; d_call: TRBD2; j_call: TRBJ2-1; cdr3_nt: TGTGCCAGCAGCTTAATAGGACTAGCGGGAGGTGAGCAGTTCTTC; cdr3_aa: CASSLIGLAGGEQFF
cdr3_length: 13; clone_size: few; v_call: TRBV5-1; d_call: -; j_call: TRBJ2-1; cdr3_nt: TGCGCCAGCAGCTTGGACAGGGACCATGAGCAGTTCTTC; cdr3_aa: CASSLDRDHEQFF
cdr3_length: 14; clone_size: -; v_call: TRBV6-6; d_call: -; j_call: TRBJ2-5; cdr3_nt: TGTGCCAGCAGTTACCCCGGGGAGGAAGAGACCCAGTACTTC; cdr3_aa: CASSYPGEEETQYF
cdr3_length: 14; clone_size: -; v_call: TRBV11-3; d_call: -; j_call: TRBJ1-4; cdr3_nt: TGTGCCAGCAGGCTACCGCAGGAAGGGGGAAGACTGTTTTTT; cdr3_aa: CASRLPQEGGRLFF
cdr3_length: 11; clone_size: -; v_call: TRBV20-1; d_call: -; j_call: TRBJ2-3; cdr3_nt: TGCAGTGCTAGACTAACAGATACGCAGTATTTT; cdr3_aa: CSARLTDTQYF
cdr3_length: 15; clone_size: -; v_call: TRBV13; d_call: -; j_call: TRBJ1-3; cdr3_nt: TGTGCCAGCAGCCCCTCGAGGGGGACTGGAAACACCATATATTTT; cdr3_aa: CASSPSRGTGNTIYF
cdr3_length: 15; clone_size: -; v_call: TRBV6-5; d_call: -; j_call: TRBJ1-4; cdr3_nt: TGTGCCAGCAGTTACTCGGCCCAAGCGCGTGAAAAACTGTTTTTT; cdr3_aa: CASSYSAQAREKLFF
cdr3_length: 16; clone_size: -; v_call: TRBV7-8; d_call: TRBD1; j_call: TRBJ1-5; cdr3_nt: TGTGCCAGCAGCTTAGCGAGGGACAGGGTCAGGCAGCCCCAGCATTTT; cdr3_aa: CASSLARDRVRQPQHF
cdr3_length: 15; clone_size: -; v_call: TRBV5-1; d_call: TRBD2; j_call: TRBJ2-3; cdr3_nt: TGCGCCAGCAGTTACAGTAGCGGGTTCACAGATACGCAGTATTTT; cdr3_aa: CASSYSSGFTDTQYF
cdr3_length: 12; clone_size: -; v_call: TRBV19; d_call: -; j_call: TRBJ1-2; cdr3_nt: TGTGCCAGTAGTCCAGAAAACTATGGCTACACCTTC; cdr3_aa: CASSPENYGYTF
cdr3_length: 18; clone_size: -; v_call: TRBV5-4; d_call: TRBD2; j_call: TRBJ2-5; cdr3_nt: TGTGCCAGCAGCTTGTTCGTAGCGGGGGGGCGTATCTCAGAGACCCAGTACTTC; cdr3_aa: CASSLFVAGGRISETQYF
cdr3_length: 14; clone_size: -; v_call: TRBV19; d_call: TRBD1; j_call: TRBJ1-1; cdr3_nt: TGTGCCAGTAGTATCCCACAGGGGAACGCTGAAGCTTTCTTT; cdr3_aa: CASSIPQGNAEAFF
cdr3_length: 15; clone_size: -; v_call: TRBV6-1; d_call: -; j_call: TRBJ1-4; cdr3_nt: TGTGCCAGCAGTTCAGGGTCCTATCGTAATGAAAAACTGTTTTTT; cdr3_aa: CASSSGSYRNEKLFF
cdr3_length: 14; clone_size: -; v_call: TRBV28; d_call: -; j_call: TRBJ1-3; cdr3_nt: TGTGCCAGCAGCCCAACTCGGAGAGGAAACACCATATATTTT; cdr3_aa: CASSPTRRGNTIYF
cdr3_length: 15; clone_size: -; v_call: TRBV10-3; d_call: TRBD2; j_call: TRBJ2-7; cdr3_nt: TGTGCCATCAGTGCCCCCACTAGCGGGAGTCGCGAGCAGTACTTC; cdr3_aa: CAISAPTSGSREQYF
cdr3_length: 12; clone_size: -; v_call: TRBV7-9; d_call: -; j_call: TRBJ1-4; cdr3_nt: TGTGCCAGCACAACAGGGCTTGAAAAACTGTTTTTT; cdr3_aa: CASTTGLEKLFF
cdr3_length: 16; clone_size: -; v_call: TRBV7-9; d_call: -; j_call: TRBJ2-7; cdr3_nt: TGTGCCAGCAGCCTGTTCTCTGCAGGGAAACTGTACGAGCAGTACTTC; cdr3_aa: CASSLFSAGKLYEQYF
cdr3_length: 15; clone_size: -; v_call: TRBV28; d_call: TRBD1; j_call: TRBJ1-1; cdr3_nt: TGTGCCAGCAGTTCAGGACAGGGGGCCTACACTGAAGCTTTCTTT; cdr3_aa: CASSSGQGAYTEAFF
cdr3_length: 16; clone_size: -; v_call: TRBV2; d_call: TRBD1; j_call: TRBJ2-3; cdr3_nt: TGTGCCAGCAGCCTCCAGTGGGGACAGGCCACAGATACGCAGTATTTT; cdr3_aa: CASSLQWGQATDTQYF
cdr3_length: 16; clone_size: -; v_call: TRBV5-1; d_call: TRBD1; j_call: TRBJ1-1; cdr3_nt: TGCGCCAGCAGCTTGGTAGACAGGGGGCGGGACACTGAAGCTTTCTTT; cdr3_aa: CASSLVDRGRDTEAFF
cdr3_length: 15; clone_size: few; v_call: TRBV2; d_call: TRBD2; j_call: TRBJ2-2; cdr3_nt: TGTGCCAGCGGCCTAGCGGGGACGAACACCGGGGAGCTGTTTTTT; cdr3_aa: CASGLAGTNTGELFF
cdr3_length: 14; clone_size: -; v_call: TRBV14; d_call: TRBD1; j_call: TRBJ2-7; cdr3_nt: TGTGCCAGCAGCCAAGGACAGGGGCCCTACGAGCAGTACTTC; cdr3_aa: CASSQGQGPYEQYF
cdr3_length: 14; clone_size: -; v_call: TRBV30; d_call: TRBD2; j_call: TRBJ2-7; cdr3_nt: TGTGCCTGGAGCCCCGGACTAGTCGGGAACGAGCAGTACTTC; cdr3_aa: CAWSPGLVGNEQYF
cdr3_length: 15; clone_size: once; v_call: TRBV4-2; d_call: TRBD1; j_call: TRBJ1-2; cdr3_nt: TGTGCCAGCAGCCAAGATGCGACAGGGGGCTATGGCTACACCTTC; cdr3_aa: CASSQDATGGYGYTF
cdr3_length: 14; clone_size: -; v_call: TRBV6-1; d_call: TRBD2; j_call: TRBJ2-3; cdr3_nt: TGTGCCAGCAGGGGAGGGACTAGTCCAGATACGCAGTATTTT; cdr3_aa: CASRGGTSPDTQYF
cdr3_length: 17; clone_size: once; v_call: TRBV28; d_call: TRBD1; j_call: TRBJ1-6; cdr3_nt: TGTGCCAGCAGTTTATGGACCGGGACAGGGGGTAATTCACCCCTCCACTTT; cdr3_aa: CASSLWTGTGGNSPLHF
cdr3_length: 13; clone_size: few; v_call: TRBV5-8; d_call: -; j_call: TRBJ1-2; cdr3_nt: TGTGCCAGCAGCCTTGCAGGGGTCTATGGCTACACCTTC; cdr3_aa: CASSLAGVYGYTF
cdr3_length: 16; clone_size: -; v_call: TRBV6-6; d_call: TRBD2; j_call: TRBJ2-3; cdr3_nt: TGTGCCAGCAGTTTTCGAGCGGGAGGGGGCACAGATACGCAGTATTTT; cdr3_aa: CASSFRAGGGTDTQYF
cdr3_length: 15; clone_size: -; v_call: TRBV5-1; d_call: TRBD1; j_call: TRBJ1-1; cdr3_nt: TGCGCCAGCAGCCCCCAGACAGGGGGGAACACTGAAGCTTTCTTT; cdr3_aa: CASSPQTGGNTEAFF
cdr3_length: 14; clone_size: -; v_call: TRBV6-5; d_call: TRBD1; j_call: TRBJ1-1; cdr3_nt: TGTGCCAGCAGTTACCAGGGACAGGCAGCAGAAGCTTTCTTT; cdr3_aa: CASSYQGQAAEAFF